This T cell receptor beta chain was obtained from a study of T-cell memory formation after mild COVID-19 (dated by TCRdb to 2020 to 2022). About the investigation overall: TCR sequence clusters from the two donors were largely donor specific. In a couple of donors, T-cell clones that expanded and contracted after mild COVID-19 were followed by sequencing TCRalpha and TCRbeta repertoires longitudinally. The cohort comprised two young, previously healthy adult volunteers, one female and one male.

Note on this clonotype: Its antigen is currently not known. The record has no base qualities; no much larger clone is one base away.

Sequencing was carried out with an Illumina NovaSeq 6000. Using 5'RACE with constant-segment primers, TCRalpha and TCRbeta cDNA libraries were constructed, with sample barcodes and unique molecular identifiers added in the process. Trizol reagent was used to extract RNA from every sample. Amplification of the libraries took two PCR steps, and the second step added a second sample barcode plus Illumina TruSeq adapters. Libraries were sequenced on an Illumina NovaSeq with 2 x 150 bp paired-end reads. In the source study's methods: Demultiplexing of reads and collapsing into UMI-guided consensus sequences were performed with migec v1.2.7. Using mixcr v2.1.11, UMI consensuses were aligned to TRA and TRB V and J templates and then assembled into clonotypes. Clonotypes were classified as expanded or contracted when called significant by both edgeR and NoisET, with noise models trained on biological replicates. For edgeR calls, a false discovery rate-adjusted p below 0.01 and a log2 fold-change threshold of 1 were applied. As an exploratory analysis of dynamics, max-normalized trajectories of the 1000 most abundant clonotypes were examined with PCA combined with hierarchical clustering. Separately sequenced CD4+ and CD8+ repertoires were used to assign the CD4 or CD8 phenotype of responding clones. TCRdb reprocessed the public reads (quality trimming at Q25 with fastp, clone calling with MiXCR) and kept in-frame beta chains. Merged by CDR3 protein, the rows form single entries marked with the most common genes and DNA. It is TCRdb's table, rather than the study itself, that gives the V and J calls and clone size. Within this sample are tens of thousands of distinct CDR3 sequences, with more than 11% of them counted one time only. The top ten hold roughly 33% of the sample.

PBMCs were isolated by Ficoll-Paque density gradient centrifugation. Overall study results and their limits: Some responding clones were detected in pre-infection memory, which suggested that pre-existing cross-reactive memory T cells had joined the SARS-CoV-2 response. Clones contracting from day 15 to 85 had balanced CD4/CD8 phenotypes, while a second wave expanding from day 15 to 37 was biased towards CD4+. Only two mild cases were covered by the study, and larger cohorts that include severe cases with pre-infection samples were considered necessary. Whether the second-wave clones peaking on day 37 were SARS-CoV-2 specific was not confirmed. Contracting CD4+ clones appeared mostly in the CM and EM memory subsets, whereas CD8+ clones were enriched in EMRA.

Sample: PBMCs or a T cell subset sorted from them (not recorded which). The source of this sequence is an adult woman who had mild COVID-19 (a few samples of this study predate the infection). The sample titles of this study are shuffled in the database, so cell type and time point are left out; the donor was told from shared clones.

The DNA sequence is TGTGCCAGCAGTTTAGGGGGCGCCGACACTGAAGCTTTCTTT. Translated, it gives CASSLGGADTEAFF. The rearranged segments are TRBV12-3 or TRBV12-4 and TRBJ1-1; TRBD1 is a weak D gene call, 5 bases matching. The V end loses 1 base and the J end loses 3 bases, and a stretch of 9 bases separates them. The CDR3 covers 14 residues, taking in both the cysteine and the phenylalanine. Of all the DNA, just the CDR3 is kept, 42 bases in frame from base 1.